The 7 T cell receptor beta chains below were found in one sample sequenced in a study of brain T cells in children with intractable seizures. Produced via immunoSEQ multiplex PCR; TCRdb's table is partial and in-frame only. Here the sample spans about 80,000 clones, more than 75% being singletons. The specimen was peripheral blood, collected at surgery. The receptors here all came from a girl under 10 years old with Rasmussen encephalitis and intractable seizures.

The chain employs TRBV7-9 and TRBJ1-4; TRBD1 is a possible D gene (5 bases). Trimming removed 6 bases from V and 10 bases from J, with 6 bases in between. The CDR3 has 10 amino acids. Germline V gives CDR1 SEHNR, CDR2 FQNEAQ (reference sequence). CDR3 region: CASSQGKLFF. CDR3 DNA sequence: TGTGCCAGCAGTCAGGGAAAACTGTTTTTT.

The V and J genes are TRBV5-4 and TRBJ2-7, with 7 bases that match TRBD1. Germline V CDR1 and CDR2: SGHNT, YYREEE (reference sequence). V lost 0 bases, J lost 3 bases, and 6 bases stayed unmatched. The CDR3 runs 15 residues. CDR3 region: CASSLEDRNSYEQYF. The CDR3 coding sequence is TGTGCCAGCAGCTTGGAGGACAGGAATAGCTACGAGCAGTACTTC.

The chain uses TRBV11-3 and TRBJ2-1; 10 bases agree with TRBD2. CDR1 SGHNT and CDR2 YENEEA come from the germline V gene. The CDR3 is made up of 17 amino acids. After removal of 5 bases from V and 0 bases from J, the junction contained 7 bases not matched to a gene. In nucleotides, the CDR3 is TGTGCCAGCAGCGGGGGACTAGCGCTGAGCTCCTACAATGAGCAGTTCTTC. Its translation is CASSGGLALSSYNEQFF.

CDR3 amino acids: CASSERSRPGNTIYF. The CDR3 region has the DNA TGTGCCAGCAGTGAACGGTCTCGGCCTGGAAACACCATATATTTT. The V call is TRBV2, the J call TRBJ1-3; D is unclear. Trimming left V 2 bases short and J 2 bases short, with 10 bases between. This CDR3 comprises 15 residues. Germline CDR1 is SNHLY and CDR2 is FYNNEI.

The J gene is TRBJ1-5, the V gene TRBV27, with D tentatively TRBD1 (6 bases). This CDR3 comprises 15 residues. Germline assignment: CDR1 MNHEY and CDR2 SMNVEV (reference sequence). V shed 4 bases and J shed 0 bases, with 10 bases lying between them. In DNA form, the CDR3 reads TGTGCCAGCAGTTCACAGGGTTATAGCAATCAGCCCCAGCATTTT. Translating gives CASSSQGYSNQPQHF.

The rearrangement joins TRBV6-4 to TRBJ2-2; D uncertain. CDR3 length: 16 residues. Germline V gives CDR1 MRHNA, CDR2 SNTAGT. Trimming stripped 2 bases from V and 6 bases from J, with 16 bases between. The CDR3 nucleotides are TGTGCCAGCAGTGACCATTCGGCAGATCCCGCCGGGGAGCTGTTTTTT. Residues: CASSDHSADPAGELFF.

The chain recombines TRBV30 with TRBJ2-3; D gene ambiguous. Per germline, CDR1 GTSNPN and CDR2 SVGIG (reference sequence). The CDR3 spans 11 residues. V lost 3 bases and J 5 bases, leaving 6 bases between the germline ends. The CDR3 loop is CAWSLGDTQYF. CDR3 coding DNA: TGTGCCTGGAGCCTGGGAGATACGCAGTATTTT.